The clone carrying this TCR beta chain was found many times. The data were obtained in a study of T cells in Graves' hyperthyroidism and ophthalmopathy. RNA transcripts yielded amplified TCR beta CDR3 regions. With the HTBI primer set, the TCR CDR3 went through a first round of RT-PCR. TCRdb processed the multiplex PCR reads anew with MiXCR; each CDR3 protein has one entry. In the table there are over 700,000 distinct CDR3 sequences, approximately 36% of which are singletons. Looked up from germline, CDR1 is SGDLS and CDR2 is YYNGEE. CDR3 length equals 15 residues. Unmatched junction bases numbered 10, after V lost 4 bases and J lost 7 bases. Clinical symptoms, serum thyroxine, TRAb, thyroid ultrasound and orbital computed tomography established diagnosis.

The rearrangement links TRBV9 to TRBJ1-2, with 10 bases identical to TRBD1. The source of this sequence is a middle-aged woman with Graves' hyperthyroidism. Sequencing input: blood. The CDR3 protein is CASSPTRQGAVGYTF. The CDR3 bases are TGTGCCAGCAGCCCAACTCGACAGGGGGCGGTTGGCTACACCTTC.